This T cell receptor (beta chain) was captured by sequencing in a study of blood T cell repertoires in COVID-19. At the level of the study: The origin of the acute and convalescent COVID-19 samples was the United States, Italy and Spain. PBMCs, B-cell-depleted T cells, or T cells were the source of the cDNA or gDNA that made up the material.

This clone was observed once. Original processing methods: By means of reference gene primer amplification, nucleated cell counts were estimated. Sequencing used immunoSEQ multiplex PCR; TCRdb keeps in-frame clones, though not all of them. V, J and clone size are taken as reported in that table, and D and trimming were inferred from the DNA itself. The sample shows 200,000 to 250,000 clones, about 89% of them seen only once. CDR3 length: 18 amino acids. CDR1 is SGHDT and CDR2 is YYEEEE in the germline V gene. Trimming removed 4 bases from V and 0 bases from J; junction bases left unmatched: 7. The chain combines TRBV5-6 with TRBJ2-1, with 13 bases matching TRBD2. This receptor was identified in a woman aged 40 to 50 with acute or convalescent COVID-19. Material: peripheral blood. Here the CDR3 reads CASSRTSGGTSSYNEQFF. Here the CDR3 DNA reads TGTGCCAGCAGCCGGACTAGCGGGGGCACTAGCTCCTACAATGAGCAGTTCTTC.